Detailed here is one T cell receptor beta chain. The data were taken from a study of blood T cell repertoires in COVID-19. Study-wide background: Specimens from acute and convalescent COVID-19 originated in the United States, Italy and Spain. The analysed material was cDNA or gDNA that came from T cells, B-cell-depleted T cells, or PBMCs.

Original analysis: For nucleated cells, counts were estimated from reference gene primer amplification. Using immunoSEQ multiplex PCR, the repertoire was profiled, and TCRdb retains in-frame clones only, with some absent. The V and J calls and clone size were taken over from that table, and D and trimming were inferred from the DNA. The sample carries around 150,000 clones, more than 75% recorded once. Trimming took 5 bases from V and 7 from J; bases not matched to a gene: 12. This CDR3 comprises 16 residues. The specimen sequenced was peripheral blood. This TCR was recovered from a man in his fifties with active COVID-19. The rearrangement joins TRBV5-3 to TRBJ2-1; 10 bases line up with TRBD1. TRBV5-3 is assigned to the ORF class and has an uncertain function. DNA for the CDR3: TGTGCCAGAAGGAGTTTCCGGGACAGGGGTAAGAATGAGCAGTTCTTC. It is translated as CARRSFRDRGKNEQFF.